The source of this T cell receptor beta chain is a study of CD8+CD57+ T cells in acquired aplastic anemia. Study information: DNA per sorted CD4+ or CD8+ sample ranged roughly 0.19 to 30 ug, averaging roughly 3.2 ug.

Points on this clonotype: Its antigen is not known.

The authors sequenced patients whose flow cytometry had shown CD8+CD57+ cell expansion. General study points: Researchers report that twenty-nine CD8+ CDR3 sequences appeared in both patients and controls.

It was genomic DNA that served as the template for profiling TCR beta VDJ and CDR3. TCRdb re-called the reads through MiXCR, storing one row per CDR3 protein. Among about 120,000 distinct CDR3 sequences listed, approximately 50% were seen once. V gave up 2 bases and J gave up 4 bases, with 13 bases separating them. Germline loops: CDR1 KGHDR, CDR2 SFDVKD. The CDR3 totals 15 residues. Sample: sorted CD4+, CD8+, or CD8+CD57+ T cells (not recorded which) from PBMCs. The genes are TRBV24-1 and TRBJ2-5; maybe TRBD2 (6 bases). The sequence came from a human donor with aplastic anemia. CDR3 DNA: TGTGCCACCAGTGATTGGCGGGACGGGGGAGAGACCCAGTACTTC. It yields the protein CATSDWRDGGETQYF.